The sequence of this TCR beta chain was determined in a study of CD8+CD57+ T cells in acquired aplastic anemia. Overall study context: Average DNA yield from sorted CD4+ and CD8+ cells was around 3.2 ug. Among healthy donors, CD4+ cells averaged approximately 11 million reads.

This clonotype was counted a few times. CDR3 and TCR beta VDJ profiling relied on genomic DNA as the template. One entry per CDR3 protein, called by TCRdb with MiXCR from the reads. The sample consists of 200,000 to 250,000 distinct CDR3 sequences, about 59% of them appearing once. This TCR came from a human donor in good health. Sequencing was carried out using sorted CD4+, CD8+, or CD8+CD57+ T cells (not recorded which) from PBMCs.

Written as DNA, the CDR3 is TGCGCCAGCAGCGCACGCACGTGGAGCGTCTCCTACGAGCAGTACTTC. Its translation is CASSARTWSVSYEQYF. The chain recombines TRBV5-1 with TRBJ2-7; D is ambiguous. V was trimmed by 4 bases and J by 0 bases, leaving 17 bases between them. From germline, CDR1 is SGHRS and CDR2 YFSETQ. The CDR3 totals 16 residues.